This T cell receptor beta chain was sequenced for a study of blood T cells in healthy people across ages. Whole-study findings and limits: Older age went with lower TCR beta diversity per million T cells, in a roughly linear way.

The CDR3 has 15 amino acids. Germline CDR1 SGHRS, CDR2 YFSETQ. Trimming shortened V by 4 bases and J by 2 bases, and 13 bases separated the two germline ends. This clonotype was detected a few times. What it recognizes is unknown. Alongside a J-beta primer mix, a sample-barcoded 5' primer served in a second PCR lasting about 7 to 12 cycles. Each sample yielded at least 3 million CDR3-containing paired-end reads. Using its own MiXCR run on the 5' RACE reads, TCRdb lists one record per CDR3 protein. This repertoire shows some 1,800,000 distinct CDR3 sequences, 35% to 50% found once; its top ten account for 23%. Per sample, a minimum of 6 million PBMCs were isolated.

J is TRBJ2-1 and V is TRBV5-1; D tentatively fits TRBD1 or TRBD2 (5 bases each). Sequenced material: blood. The sequence was collected from a human donor in good health. CDR3 nucleotides: TGCGCCAGCAGCCTAGGGACGGAAACCTACAATGAGCAGTTCTTC. It encodes CASSLGTETYNEQFF.